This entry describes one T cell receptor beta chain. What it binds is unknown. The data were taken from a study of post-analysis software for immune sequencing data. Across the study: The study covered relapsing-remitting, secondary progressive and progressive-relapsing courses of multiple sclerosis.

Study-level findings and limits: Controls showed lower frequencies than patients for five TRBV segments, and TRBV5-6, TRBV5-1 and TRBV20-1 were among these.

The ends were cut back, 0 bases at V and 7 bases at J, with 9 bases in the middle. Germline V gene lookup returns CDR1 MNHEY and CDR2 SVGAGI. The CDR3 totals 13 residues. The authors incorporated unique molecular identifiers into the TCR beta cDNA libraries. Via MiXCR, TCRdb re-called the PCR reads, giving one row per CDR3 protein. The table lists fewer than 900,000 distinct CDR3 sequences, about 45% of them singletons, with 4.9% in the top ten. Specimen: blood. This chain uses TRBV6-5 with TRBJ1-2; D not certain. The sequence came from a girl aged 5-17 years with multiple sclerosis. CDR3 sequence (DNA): TGTGCCAGCAGTTACTCGGATAGGCGTGGCTACACCTTC. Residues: CASSYSDRRGYTF.